A selection of T cell receptor beta chains follows, all from one sample in a study of T cells in Graves' hyperthyroidism and ophthalmopathy. TCRdb processed the multiplex PCR reads anew with MiXCR; each CDR3 protein has one entry. The sample includes roughly 510,000 distinct CDR3 sequences, 20% seen only once; the top ten take about 25%. The material sequenced was blood. These receptors came from a man aged 18 to 29 with Graves' hyperthyroidism. The CDR3 runs from the conserved cysteine through the conserved F or W. Each record gives: clone size, J gene, V gene, CDR3 length, CDR3 protein. Rows may omit the clone size; those that give it use once, few, many or a size class.

clone size: few
J gene: TRBJ1-6
V gene: TRBV30
CDR3 length: 14
CDR3 protein: CAWSRVGRGSPLHF

clone size: NA
J gene: TRBJ1-6
V gene: TRBV4-1
CDR3 length: 15
CDR3 protein: CASSQGGGRYSPLHF

clone size: few
J gene: TRBJ1-5
V gene: TRBV28
CDR3 length: 13
CDR3 protein: CASSFDGLQPQHF

clone size: NA
J gene: TRBJ1-2
V gene: TRBV6-1
CDR3 length: 14
CDR3 protein: CASSRERQGFGYTF

clone size: NA
J gene: TRBJ1-2
V gene: TRBV20-1
CDR3 length: 14
CDR3 protein: CSARSGTGGYGYTF

clone size: NA
J gene: TRBJ1-2
V gene: TRBV15
CDR3 length: 15
CDR3 protein: CATSRGGRELGGYTF

clone size: NA
J gene: TRBJ2-5
V gene: TRBV6-1
CDR3 length: 13
CDR3 protein: CASSVDREETQYF

clone size: many
J gene: TRBJ1-2
V gene: TRBV20-1
CDR3 length: 14
CDR3 protein: CSAPRPLTENGYTF

clone size: many
J gene: TRBJ2-5
V gene: TRBV15
CDR3 length: 15
CDR3 protein: CATRAGTGVQETQYF

clone size: many
J gene: TRBJ1-1
V gene: TRBV9
CDR3 length: 16
CDR3 protein: CASSAGQETMNTEAFF

clone size: many
J gene: TRBJ1-2
V gene: TRBV6-5
CDR3 length: 14
CDR3 protein: CASSYQTGNYGYTF

clone size: many
J gene: TRBJ2-5
V gene: TRBV28
CDR3 length: 15
CDR3 protein: CASRSFKTLQETQYF

clone size: many
J gene: TRBJ1-2
V gene: TRBV12-3/TRBV12-4
CDR3 length: 16
CDR3 protein: CASSLEGTSIYYGYTF

clone size: NA
J gene: TRBJ1-1
V gene: TRBV7-8
CDR3 length: 16
CDR3 protein: CASSPLRGQGDTEAFF